The TCR beta chain under discussion was sequenced for a study of regulatory T cells in long-lasting Graves disease. About the study: To qualify as persistent, Graves' disease required over 5 years of antithyroid drugs with positive TSH receptor antibodies. Study-wide results and limits: Persistent disease favored TRBV28, TRBJ1-2 and TRBJ2-5.

Arm-PCR of CDR3 regions with iRepertoire HTBI primers generated TCR beta libraries. TCRdb recomputed calls from the multiplex PCR reads with MiXCR, one row per CDR3 protein. The table records about 310,000 distinct CDR3 sequences, roughly a fifth of them present only once. Trimming pared 6 bases from V and 0 bases from J, leaving 12 bases between. Germline CDR1 reads SEHNR; CDR2 reads FQNEAQ (reference sequence). The CDR3 spans 15 residues. The time point denotes: persistent/refractory GD, antithyroid drugs over 5 years with positive TRAb. PBMC-derived RNA was used for the TCR library. The diagnosis of Graves' disease used American Thyroid Association guidelines. From an endocrinology department in Xi'an, China, came the patients. A word on this clonotype: Its specificity is unknown.

This sequence originates from a female donor with Graves disease. The specimen was peripheral blood mononuclear cells (PBMCs), collected when the disease was refractory, from a patient treated with antithyroid drugs. The chain has TRBV7-9 and TRBJ2-1; D gene uncertain. DNA of the CDR3: TGTGCCAGCAGTCGTTCTGAGAGCTCCTACAATGAGCAGTTCTTC. It codes for CASSRSESSYNEQFF.